Presented here are 6 T cell receptor beta chains from one specimen sequenced in a study of identical twins. MiXCR, run by TCRdb on the 5' RACE reads, gives a single entry per CDR3 protein. The sample contains around 370,000 distinct CDR3 sequences, about 9% of which appear only once. Sequenced sample: naive T cells sorted from blood. These receptors came from a woman aged 45-65 years in good health.

This chain links TRBV5-1 with TRBJ2-1, with 11 bases that match TRBD2. V lost 5 bases, J lost 3 bases, and 7 bases stayed unmatched. This CDR3 region has 16 residues. Germline loops: CDR1 SGHRS, CDR2 YFSETQ. The CDR3 reads CASSTLGLADYNEQFF. Here the CDR3 DNA reads TGCGCCAGCAGTACTTTGGGACTAGCGGACTACAATGAGCAGTTCTTC.

This clonotype has a handful of counts. The chain links TRBV5-1 to TRBJ2-4; 9 nucleotides agree with TRBD1. The V segment lost 0 bases and the J segment 12 bases; nucleotides outside the gene matches: 10. The CDR3 extends over 15 amino acids. Germline lookup yields CDR1 SGHRS and CDR2 YFSETQ. The CDR3: CASSLAPGTGHNQYF. The CDR3 bases are TGCGCCAGCAGCTTGGCCCCAGGGACAGGGCATAATCAGTACTTC.

This clonotype was recorded at least ten times. The chain couples TRBV9 to TRBJ2-2; D may be TRBD2 (5 bases). This CDR3 spans 15 amino acids. V was shortened by 0 bases and J by 4 bases, with 10 bases between the two germline ends. Per the germline V gene, CDR1 is SGDLS and CDR2 is YYNGEE. The CDR3 protein is CASSVGPGGTGELFF. The CDR3 DNA reads as TGTGCCAGCAGCGTAGGCCCAGGAGGCACCGGGGAGCTGTTTTTT.

The chain carries TRBV9 and TRBJ2-1, with no clear D. The germline V gene encodes CDR1 SGDLS and CDR2 YYNGEE. This CDR3 spans 15 amino acids. V lost 0 bases, J lost 0 bases, and 7 bases lay in between. CDR3 nucleotide sequence: TGTGCCAGCAGCGTAGGGAGAACCTCCTACAATGAGCAGTTCTTC. Amino acids: CASSVGRTSYNEQFF.

V usage is TRBV24-1 and J usage is TRBJ1-2; no clear D. Trimming stripped 3 bases from V and 4 bases from J, with 2 bases between. This CDR3 is 11 amino acids long. Germline V gene data show CDR1 as KGHDR and CDR2 as SFDVKD. The CDR3 DNA reads TGTGCCACCAGTGATCCCTATGGCTACACCTTC. Its protein is CATSDPYGYTF.

This clonotype was counted at least ten times. V and J are TRBV29-1 and TRBJ2-7, with 10 bases lining up with TRBD2. CDR3 length equals 14 residues. The germline gives CDR1 SQVTM, CDR2 ANQGSEA. J was trimmed by 5 bases and V by 2 bases; bases with no gene match: 6. The chain's CDR3 is CSVETPSGSDEQYF. Written as DNA, the CDR3 is TGCAGCGTTGAAACGCCTAGCGGGAGCGACGAGCAGTACTTC.